This is a list of T cell receptor beta chains from one sample in a study of T-cell memory formation after mild COVID-19. MiXCR, applied by TCRdb to the 5' RACE reads, yields one record per CDR3 protein. The data show 300,000 to 350,000 distinct CDR3 sequences, 15% to 20% seen once. The sequenced sample consisted of PBMCs or a T cell subset sorted from them (not recorded which). The receptor set was obtained from a man aged 18 to 30 who had mild COVID-19 (a few samples of this study predate the infection). Cell type and time point are not known. CDR3s leave out the opening cysteine and the closing phenylalanine or tryptophan. For some rows the clone size is stated as once, few or many, or as a class when expanded; others skip it.

clone size | V gene | CDR3 protein
. | TRBV10-3 | AISDPGLAGGAHEQY
few | TRBV11-2 | ASSLGSWSKNIQY
. | TRBV7-2 | ASSPPGRTDTQY
few | TRBV6-5 | ASMGLRAIQNTEAF
many | TRBV20-1 | SASGLAGGQADTQY
few | TRBV6-2/TRBV6-3 | ASSYGSEAF
. | TRBV5-5 | ASSEGQGGSGANVLT
many | TRBV10-2 | ASSVSGRETQY
few | TRBV18 | ASSPPGQGVLEAF
. | TRBV18 | ASSHTAGTEGEPQH
. | TRBV7-6 | ASSNPGLGYNEQF
. | TRBV11-2 | ASSRGLSGGSSYNEQF
few | TRBV5-1 | ASSRITGAAYEQY
few | TRBV7-9 | ASSLVSGGNEQF
few | TRBV20-1 | SAPGRAYEQY
few | TRBV4-1 | ASREPGRNTEAF
few | TRBV6-1 | ASSEEGTDYSNQPQH
. | TRBV5-1 | ASSPGRAGRSQYGYT
. | TRBV12-3/TRBV12-4 | ASSSAGTANQPQH
few | TRBV5-1 | ASCALAGLHNEQF
few | TRBV29-1 | SVGERSYEQY
few | TRBV7-2 | ASSSRDSRTDTQY
. | TRBV28 | ASSLGGPIETQY
. | TRBV7-9 | ASSPLNEKLF
few | TRBV18 | ASSPGEVQPQH
few | TRBV20-1 | SARPPPYTGELF
. | TRBV9 | ASSRRGTPTNEKLF
few | TRBV7-9 | ASSLDSGGLDEQF
. | TRBV7-3 | ASSGSTGGYSNQPQH
few | TRBV6-2/TRBV6-3 | ASSYSTVEGSPLH
. | TRBV19 | ASKKAGLGNEQF
. | TRBV6-4 | ASSDSGTVYGYT
many | TRBV7-6 | ASSFEGLQGYEQY
many | TRBV4-3 | ASSQDFRDTQY
. | TRBV7-2 | ASSLVPGGGAETQY
. | TRBV11-1 | ASRYSIYNSPLH
. | TRBV11-2 | ASSSRQEGTGELF
few | TRBV9 | ASSVGLVETQY
. | TRBV7-3 | ASSVEGYEQF
. | TRBV29-1 | SVVGVSHTEAF
. | TRBV2 | ASIIDRDTEAF
once | TRBV4-1 | ASRQDLKNQETQY